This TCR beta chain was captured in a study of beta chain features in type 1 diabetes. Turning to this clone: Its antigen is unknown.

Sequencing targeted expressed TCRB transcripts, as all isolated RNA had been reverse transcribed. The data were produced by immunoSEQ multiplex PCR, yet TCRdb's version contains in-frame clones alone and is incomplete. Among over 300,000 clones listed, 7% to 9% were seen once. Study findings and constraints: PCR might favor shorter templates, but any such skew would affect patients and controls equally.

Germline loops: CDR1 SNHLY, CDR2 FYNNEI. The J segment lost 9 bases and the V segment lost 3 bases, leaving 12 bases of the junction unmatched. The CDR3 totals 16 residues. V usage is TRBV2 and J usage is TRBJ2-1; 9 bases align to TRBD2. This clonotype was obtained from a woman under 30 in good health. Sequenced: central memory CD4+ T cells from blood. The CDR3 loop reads CASSDVAGEGSSEQFF. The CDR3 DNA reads TGTGCCAGCAGTGACGTAGCGGGAGAAGGTTCAAGTGAGCAGTTCTTC.